The 16 T cell receptor beta chains below were found in one sample sequenced in a study of shared T cell receptors in the human thymus. The method was immunoSEQ multiplex PCR; TCRdb's version includes in-frame clones alone and lacks a portion of them. The sample carries 500,000 to 750,000 clones, 88% recorded once. These data were likewise used in another study, on human thymus T cells.

Sequencing used thymocytes. All receptors come from a boy younger than two with a congenital heart defect.

The chain combines TRBV27 with TRBJ1-1; tentatively, D is TRBD1 (5 bases). V lost 3 bases to trimming and J lost 12 bases, with 20 bases between them. Germline V gene lookup returns CDR1 MNHEY and CDR2 SMNVEV (reference sequence). CDR3 length: 14 amino acids. The CDR3 region is CASSFLSRAMVTFF. The CDR3 DNA reads as TGTGCCAGCAGTTTCCTTTCCAGGGCAATGGTAACTTTCTTT.

The chain employs TRBV5-4 and TRBJ2-5, with 11 bases aligning to TRBD2. The CDR3 runs to 17 residues. The junction had 14 bases not matched to a gene; V was cut back by 4 bases and J by 6 bases. The germline V gene has CDR1 SGHNT and CDR2 YYREEE (reference sequence). The CDR3, as DNA: TGTGCCAGCAGCCTCAACTCTTCGATAGCGGGAGGGCAGACCCAGTACTTC. The encoded protein is CASSLNSSIAGGQTQYF. Complete variable domain (other parts from reference TRBV5-4 and TRBJ2-5): ETGVTQSPTHLIKTRGQQVTLRCSSQSGHNTVSWYQQALGQGPQFIFQYYREEENGRGNFPPRFSGLQFPNYSSELNVNALELDDSALYLCASSLNSSIAGGQTQYFGPGTRLLVL.

The chain joins TRBV18 to TRBJ2-5, with TRBD2 as a possible D gene (5 bases). CDR3 length: 12 amino acids. Germline assignment: CDR1 KGHSH and CDR2 LQKENI. Trimming left V 4 bases short and J 4 bases short, with 7 bases between. The DNA for the CDR3 is TGTGCCAGCTCACAACTAGGAGAGACCCAGTACTTC. This translates into CASSQLGETQYF. Full variable domain (rest looked up from reference TRBV18 and TRBJ2-5): NAGVMQNPRHLVRRRGQEARLRCSPMKGHSHVYWYRQLPEEGLKFMVYLQKENIIDESGMPKERFSAEFPKEGPSILRIQQVVRGDSAAYFCASSQLGETQYFGPGTRLLVL.

The table lists this clone with a few counts. The CDR3 loop is CASRYPNPPGQGDEQYF. Written as DNA, the CDR3 is TGTGCCAGCAGATATCCCAACCCACCGGGACAGGGAGACGAGCAGTACTTC. The chain recombines TRBV7-3 with TRBJ2-7, with TRBD1 matching over 9 bases. The V gene end was trimmed by 6 bases and the J gene end by 5 bases; junction bases not matched to a gene: 17. Per germline, CDR1 SGHTA and CDR2 FQGTGA. This CDR3 region has 17 residues.

The chain combines TRBV4-1 with TRBJ2-1; TRBD2 matches 10 bases. V lost 0 bases to trimming and J lost 4 bases; unmatched junction nucleotides: 3. CDR1 MGHRA and CDR2 YSYEKL come from the germline V gene. This CDR3 comprises 16 residues. This CDR3 reads CASSQDTSGTYNEQFF. The CDR3 DNA is TGCGCCAGCAGCCAAGATACTAGCGGGACTTACAATGAGCAGTTCTTC.

The chain combines TRBV6-1 with TRBJ2-3, with a possible D match to TRBD2 (5 bases). Germline V lookup: CDR1 MNHNS, CDR2 SASEGT. Trimming shortened V by 2 bases and J by 4 bases, and 16 bases separated the two germline ends. The CDR3 is 16 residues long. The CDR3 region is CASSEPVDQEADTQYF. Written as DNA, the CDR3 is TGTGCCAGCAGTGAACCCGTGGATCAGGAGGCAGATACGCAGTATTTT.

The chain carries TRBV7-3 and TRBJ2-3; 8 positions match TRBD1. The CDR3 contains 18 residues. Germline CDR1 is SGHTA and CDR2 is FQGTGA. V was pared by 1 base and J by 2 bases, with 11 bases of the junction left unmatched. As DNA, the CDR3 is TGTGCCAGCAGCTTAAACCCCCAAACGGACAGGGCCACAGATACGCAGTATTTT. Its protein product is CASSLNPQTDRATDTQYF.

This clone showed up just once. V usage is TRBV29-1 and J usage is TRBJ2-3; TRBD2 is a possible D gene (7 bases). The CDR3 runs 15 residues. Germline V gene lookup returns CDR1 SQVTM and CDR2 ANQGSEA. Trimming took off 7 bases at V and 5 bases at J, with 22 bases between the two ends. For the CDR3, the DNA is TGCAGCGCCAACTTTGGGGGGGCGGTGAAAGATACGCAGTATTTT. Translated, it gives CSANFGGAVKDTQYF.

The chain is built from TRBV2 and TRBJ1-1; 8 positions agree with TRBD1. The V gene's germline CDR1 is SNHLY and CDR2 FYNNEI. There are 14 residues in the CDR3. With 7 bases clipped from V and 1 base from J, the junction kept 5 bases outside the gene matches. The DNA for the CDR3 is TGTGCCAGCAACCTCGGACAGGGGAACACTGAAGCTTTCTTT. Encoded protein: CASNLGQGNTEAFF.

The chain joins TRBV5-1 to TRBJ2-2, with 8 positions matching TRBD1. Germline loops: CDR1 SGHRS, CDR2 YFSETQ. J gave up 1 base and V 0 bases, and 2 bases lay outside the gene matches. The CDR3 extends over 16 amino acids. In DNA, the CDR3 is TGCGCCAGCAGCTTGGCCGGGACAGGGAACACCGGGGAGCTGTTTTTT. Translated: CASSLAGTGNTGELFF.

The V and J genes are TRBV2 and TRBJ1-2, with 9 bases fitting TRBD1. Germline assignment: CDR1 SNHLY and CDR2 FYNNEI. Germline trimming cut 6 bases from V and 4 bases from J; bases unmatched to any gene: 9. CDR3 length equals 15 residues. In DNA, the CDR3 is TGTGCCAGCAGCGCAAGACAGGGGGACGCCTATGGCTACACCTTC. Translation gives CASSARQGDAYGYTF.

In regard to this clone: Within the sample, other DNA sequences also encode this same CDR3. The chain links TRBV29-1 to TRBJ2-6; D may be TRBD2 (6 bases). CDR1 SQVTM and CDR2 ANQGSEA come from the germline V gene. Between the trimmed V and J ends, which lost 4 bases and 0 bases, there was a span of 7 bases. The CDR3 has 14 residues. CDR3 amino acids: CSVGRGSGANVLTF. The DNA for the CDR3 is TGCAGCGTTGGGCGGGGCTCTGGGGCCAACGTCCTGACTTTC.

The J gene is TRBJ2-2, the V gene TRBV2, with D maybe TRBD1 (5 bases). Trimming cost V 6 bases and J 7 bases, with 18 bases left between them. CDR1 and CDR2 (germline): SNHLY, FYNNEI. The CDR3 is 15 residues long. CDR3 bases: TGTGCCAGCAGCAAGGGGCAGGGAAGAAACGGGGAGCTGTTTTTT. Translating gives CASSKGQGRNGELFF. The full variable domain, rest sourced from reference TRBV2 and TRBJ2-2, is EPEVTQTPSHQVTQMGQEVILRCVPISNHLYFYWYRQILGQKVEFLVSFYNNEISEKSEIFDDQFSVERPDGSNFTLKIRSTKLEDSAMYFCASSKGQGRNGELFFGEGSRLTVL.

In its sample, this clone was seen a few times. The chain couples TRBV7-9 to TRBJ2-7; possibly TRBD2 for D (6 bases). The CDR3 is 15 amino acids. CDR1 is SEHNR and CDR2 is FQNEAQ in the germline V gene (reference sequence). Trimming cost V 2 bases and J 0 bases, with 11 bases left between them. CDR3 residues: CASSLRRDPSYEQYF. Written as DNA, the CDR3 is TGTGCCAGCAGCTTAAGGCGGGATCCCTCCTACGAGCAGTACTTC.

The chain is built from TRBV20-1 and TRBJ2-1; 7 positions match TRBD1. Germline V gives CDR1 DFQATT, CDR2 SNEGSKA (reference sequence). V lost 7 bases and J lost 7; bases outside the gene matches: 4. There are 11 residues in the CDR3. The chain's CDR3 is CSVRQGNEQFF. The CDR3 DNA is TGCAGTGTCCGACAGGGTAATGAGCAGTTCTTC.

This clone was detected only once. The chain carries TRBV4-3 and TRBJ2-4, with TRBD2 identical over 8 bases. V lost 0 bases to trimming and J lost 1 base; unmatched junction nucleotides: 2. The V gene's germline CDR1 is LGHNA and CDR2 YSLEER. The CDR3 is 16 residues long. In DNA form, the CDR3 reads TGCGCCAGCAGCCAAGATTCGGGGGGGGCCAAAAACATTCAGTACTTC. Translated, it gives CASSQDSGGAKNIQYF.